Below are 32 T cell receptor beta chains sequenced from a single sample in a study of radiotherapy plus CTLA-4 blockade in lung cancer. Assay used: immunoSEQ multiplex PCR; TCRdb lists only in-frame clones, some missing. The repertoire holds around 80,000 clones, with roughly four fifths as singletons. The material was peripheral blood, obtained from a patient treated with radiotherapy plus ipilimumab. These TCRs come from a human donor with non-small cell lung cancer whose response to radiotherapy plus ipilimumab could not be evaluated.

The gene calls are TRBV18 and TRBJ2-5; TRBD2 matches 11 bases. Germline CDR1 and CDR2: KGHSH and LQKENI. V was pared by 3 bases and J by 2 bases, with 5 bases of the junction left unmatched. The CDR3 consists of 16 residues. The CDR3 DNA is TGTGCCAGCTCACCGGGACTAGCGGCACTACAAGAGACCCAGTACTTC. Amino acid sequence: CASSPGLAALQETQYF.

V gene TRBV7-8 combines with J gene TRBJ2-1; 10 bases are a match to TRBD1. Germline CDR1 SGHVS, CDR2 FQNEAQ. The V and J ends lost 4 bases and 4 bases, in that order; junction bases with no gene match: 4. The CDR3 length is 15 residues. The CDR3 region has the DNA TGTGCCAGCAGCTCCCCGGGACAGGGGTACAATGAGCAGTTCTTC. It yields the protein CASSSPGQGYNEQFF.

V and J are TRBV5-6 and TRBJ2-6, with 8 bases fitting TRBD1. The CDR3 loop spans 19 amino acids. Germline loops: CDR1 SGHDT, CDR2 YYEEEE. The junction had 10 bases not matched to a gene; V was cut back by 2 bases and J by 0 bases. The CDR3 sequence is CASSLEQGVISSGANVLTF. The CDR3 DNA reads as TGTGCCAGCAGCTTAGAACAGGGGGTGATCAGCTCTGGGGCCAACGTCCTGACTTTC.

The chain combines TRBV7-8 with TRBJ2-5, with D unresolved. CDR1 is SGHVS and CDR2 is FQNEAQ in the germline V gene. This CDR3 region has 14 residues. Trimming pared 1 base from V and 12 bases from J, leaving 18 bases between. CDR3 loop: CASSLGGDGIYKYF. CDR3 bases: TGTGCCAGCAGCTTAGGAGGCGACGGAATCTATAAGTACTTC.

This sequence joins TRBV6-1 and TRBJ1-2; 9 bases line up with TRBD1. The CDR3 covers 16 residues. CDR1 is MNHNS, CDR2 SASEGT, per germline. J gave up 7 bases and V 2 bases, and 11 bases lay outside the gene matches. DNA of the CDR3: TGTGCCAGCAGTGAAATTGGGGGGGGGACAGGGCCTGGCTACACCTTC. It codes for CASSEIGGGTGPGYTF.

This chain connects TRBV5-5 to TRBJ2-7; a possible D gene is TRBD2 (6 bases). The length of the CDR3 is 16 residues. Germline loops: CDR1 SGHKS, CDR2 YYEKEE (reference sequence). V gave up 3 bases and J gave up 7 bases, with 23 bases separating them. The CDR3 reads CASSSLAATGSGEQYF. CDR3 nucleotides: TGTGCCAGCAGCTCTTTAGCGGCCACGGGGTCGGGAGAGCAGTACTTC.

V usage is TRBV28 and J usage is TRBJ2-7, with D maybe TRBD1 (5 bases). V was cut by 8 bases and J by 2 bases, with 28 bases left in between. Germline V CDR1 and CDR2: MDHEN, SYDVKM. The CDR3 runs 18 residues. The CDR3, as DNA: TGTGCCAGCCTCGCAGTTTCGGGTTTCTGGAACAGGCCCTACGAGCAGTACTTC. Translated, it gives CASLAVSGFWNRPYEQYF.

The chain combines TRBV6-1 with TRBJ2-7, with 9 bases that match TRBD1. CDR1 and CDR2 from the germline V gene are MNHNS and SASEGT. The V gene end was trimmed by 5 bases and the J gene end by 5 bases; junction bases not matched to a gene: 10. The CDR3 is made up of 15 amino acids. DNA of the CDR3: TGTGCCAGCAGTTCCCCGGGACAGGGATGGCACGAGCAGTACTTC. This gives the protein CASSSPGQGWHEQYF.

The chain combines TRBV7-9 with TRBJ2-1, with 7 bases aligning to TRBD2. Germline V CDR1 and CDR2: SEHNR, FQNEAQ (reference sequence). J was trimmed by 5 bases and V by 3 bases; bases with no gene match: 10. CDR3 length: 16 amino acids. CDR3 DNA: TGTGCCAGCAGCTTGAACCTAGCGGAATCAGACAATGAGCAGTTCTTC. This encodes CASSLNLAESDNEQFF.

The chain couples TRBV11-3 to TRBJ2-3; 11 bases are shared with TRBD2. The V gene's germline CDR1 is SGHNT and CDR2 YENEEA. V trimming: 5 bases; J trimming: 2 bases; junction bases outside the gene matches: 6. The CDR3 totals 16 residues. CDR3 DNA sequence: TGTGCCAGCAGCCCCGGGACTAGCGGATACACAGATACGCAGTATTTT. Translation gives CASSPGTSGYTDTQYF.

The V call is TRBV4-3, the J call TRBJ2-1; 11 nucleotides agree with TRBD2. This CDR3 comprises 17 residues. Germline CDR1 reads LGHNA; CDR2 reads YSLEER. Trimming cost V 1 base and J 4 bases; bases outside gene matches: 6. The CDR3 loop reads CASSQASPSGGYNEQFF. CDR3 nucleotide sequence: TGCGCCAGCAGCCAAGCGTCGCCTAGCGGGGGGTACAATGAGCAGTTCTTC.

This clone was counted a single time. The CDR3 reads CASSERQGPGYTF. In DNA form, the CDR3 reads TGTGCCAGCAGCGAACGACAGGGTCCCGGCTACACCTTC. This chain links TRBV5-4 with TRBJ1-2, with 7 bases identical to TRBD1. The length of the CDR3 is 13 residues. J was trimmed by 8 bases and V by 4 bases; bases with no gene match: 8. Germline V gene sequence: CDR1 SGHNT, CDR2 YYREEE (reference sequence).

The chain joins TRBV6-5 to TRBJ2-5, with D unresolved. The CDR3 extends over 11 amino acids. Trimming took 6 bases from V and 6 from J, leaving 8 bases between them. In germline, CDR1 is MNHEY, CDR2 SVGAGI. The CDR3 DNA reads as TGTGCCAGCAGGAGCCCCCAGACCCAGTACTTC. Its protein product is CASRSPQTQYF.

The V call is TRBV30, the J call TRBJ1-3, with TRBD1 matching 7 bases. The junction had 2 bases not matched to a gene; V was cut back by 0 bases and J by 3 bases. From germline, CDR1 is GTSNPN and CDR2 SVGIG (reference sequence). This CDR3 contains 14 residues. In nucleotides, the CDR3 is TGTGCCTGGAGTGTTCAGGGGGGTGGAAACACCATATATTTT. Residues: CAWSVQGGGNTIYF.

This clone was found once. This rearrangement joins TRBV7-9 to TRBJ1-1; 8 bases agree with TRBD1. Germline assignment: CDR1 SEHNR and CDR2 FQNEAQ (reference sequence). CDR3 size: 18 residues. Trimming cost V 5 bases and J 3 bases; bases outside gene matches: 17. The CDR3 DNA is TGTGCCAGCAGCCCGCGGACAGGGATGGTTCTGCTGGACACTGAAGCTTTCTTT. It specifies CASSPRTGMVLLDTEAFF. Full variable domain (remainder filled in from reference TRBV7-9 and TRBJ1-1): DTGVSQNPRHKITKRGQNVTFRCDPISEHNRLYWYRQTLGQGPEFLTYFQNEAQLEKSRLLSDRFSAERPKGSFSTLEIQRTEQGDSAMYLCASSPRTGMVLLDTEAFFGQGTRLTVV.

The rearrangement links TRBV6-5 to TRBJ1-4; the D gene is possibly TRBD1 (6 bases). CDR3 size: 15 residues. V dropped 0 bases and J dropped 5 bases, with 10 bases sitting between them. The germline V gene has CDR1 MNHEY and CDR2 SVGAGI. The CDR3 DNA follows: TGTGCCAGCAGTTACTCCGGGGGGCGGAATGAAAAACTGTTTTTT. Translating gives CASSYSGGRNEKLFF.

The rearrangement uses TRBV5-6 and TRBJ2-5, with 10 bases lining up with TRBD1. The CDR3 is 15 residues long. Trimming removed 4 bases from V and 4 bases from J; junction bases left unmatched: 7. The germline V gene has CDR1 SGHDT and CDR2 YYEEEE. This CDR3 is CASSDRDRGGETQYF. DNA for the CDR3: TGTGCCAGCAGCGACCGGGACAGGGGTGGAGAGACCCAGTACTTC.

This rearrangement joins TRBV6-1 to TRBJ1-2, with D possibly being TRBD1 (5 bases). Trimming left V 3 bases short and J 3 bases short, with 11 bases between. The CDR3 sequence is 14 residues long. Germline assignment: CDR1 MNHNS and CDR2 SASEGT. The CDR3: CASSETPGDYGYTF. CDR3 bases: TGTGCCAGCAGTGAGACCCCGGGGGACTATGGCTACACCTTC.

This clone was detected a few times. The V gene is TRBV29-1, the J gene TRBJ1-3, with D perhaps TRBD1 (6 bases). The V gene lost 1 base and the J gene lost 4 bases, with 11 bases spanning the gap. This CDR3 region has 14 residues. The germline V gene encodes CDR1 SQVTM and CDR2 ANQGSEA. The DNA for the CDR3 is TGCAGCGTTGAAGGGGGGGGCGCAGGAAACACCATATATTTT. It codes for CSVEGGGAGNTIYF.

This sequence joins TRBV9 and TRBJ1-1; a possible D gene is TRBD1 (5 bases). The CDR3 totals 13 residues. Trimming removed 3 bases at V and 4 bases at J, with 10 bases between. Per the germline V gene, CDR1 is SGDLS and CDR2 is YYNGEE. The CDR3 loop is CASSGGHPTEAFF. The CDR3 DNA reads as TGTGCCAGCAGCGGCGGACACCCCACTGAAGCTTTCTTT.

The gene calls are TRBV5-4 and TRBJ1-2, with TRBD1 identical over 7 bases. V lost 4 bases, J lost 2 bases, and 8 bases stayed unmatched. The CDR3 contains 15 residues. CDR1 and CDR2 (germline): SGHNT, YYREEE (reference sequence). This CDR3 reads CASSPGTVVNYGYTF. The CDR3 DNA follows: TGTGCCAGCAGCCCCGGGACAGTGGTAAACTATGGCTACACCTTC.

This chain uses TRBV5-1 with TRBJ1-1, with D possibly TRBD1 on 6 matching bases. The V and J ends lost 5 bases and 3 bases respectively, with 20 bases between them. Germline CDR1 and CDR2: SGHRS and YFSETQ. The CDR3 is 16 residues long. Here the CDR3 DNA reads TGCGCCAGCAGGCAGACTCAGGGGACCGGGGACACTGAAGCTTTCTTT. As protein: CASRQTQGTGDTEAFF. The full variable domain, its missing parts supplied by reference TRBV5-1 and TRBJ1-1, is KAGVTQTPRYLIKTRGQQVTLSCSPISGHRSVSWYQQTPGQGLQFLFEYFSETQRNKGNFPGRFSGRQFSNSRSEMNVSTLELGDSALYLCASRQTQGTGDTEAFFGQGTRLTVV.

The chain carries TRBV28 and TRBJ1-2; a possible D gene is TRBD1 (6 bases). CDR1 is MDHEN, CDR2 SYDVKM, per germline. The CDR3 is made up of 13 amino acids. V was cut by 6 bases and J by 1 base, with 9 bases left in between. Here the CDR3 reads CASRPQGNYGYTF. DNA of the CDR3: TGTGCCAGCAGACCACAGGGTAACTATGGCTACACCTTC.

This chain uses TRBV27 with TRBJ2-7, with D maybe TRBD1 (6 bases). CDR3 length equals 16 residues. V lost 2 bases, J lost 4 bases, and 18 bases lay in between. CDR1 and CDR2 from the germline V gene are MNHEY and SMNVEV (reference sequence). The CDR3 loop reads CASSLRTGTPTYEQYF. The CDR3 DNA is TGTGCCAGCAGTTTACGAACCGGGACACCGACTTACGAGCAGTACTTC.

The chain carries TRBV2 and TRBJ2-2, with a tentative D call TRBD1 (6 bases). The CDR3 is 14 residues long. The V end was cut by 6 bases, the J end by 4 bases, with 12 bases between. The germline V gene has CDR1 SNHLY and CDR2 FYNNEI. CDR3 sequence reads: CASRQGPGTGELFF. As DNA, the CDR3 is TGTGCCAGCAGGCAGGGGCCCGGCACCGGGGAGCTGTTTTTT.

The chain recombines TRBV5-4 with TRBJ2-7; D is unresolved. Germline V gene sequence: CDR1 SGHNT, CDR2 YYREEE (reference sequence). CDR3 size: 14 residues. The V and J ends lost 0 bases and 7 bases respectively, with 14 bases between them. CDR3 DNA: TGTGCCAGCAGCTTGGAGGAGAAGTCTCGAGAGCAGTACTTC. Its protein product is CASSLEEKSREQYF.

The V call is TRBV10-3, the J call TRBJ2-6, with 9 positions matching TRBD1. V lost 10 bases and J lost 0; bases outside the gene matches: 7. The CDR3 length is 16 residues. Germline loops: CDR1 ENHRY, CDR2 SYGVKD. In DNA form, the CDR3 reads TGTGCCACCTCGGACAGGGGTGCCTCTGGGGCCAACGTCCTGACTTTC. Protein product: CATSDRGASGANVLTF.

This chain connects TRBV11-2 to TRBJ2-3; 8 positions agree with TRBD2. The V gene end was trimmed by 5 bases and the J gene end by 6 bases; junction bases not matched to a gene: 10. CDR1 is SGHAT and CDR2 is FQNNGV in the germline V gene. This CDR3 has 15 amino acids. CDR3 nucleotides: TGTGCCAGCAGCCGTTGGGCGGGGGGAGAGGATACGCAGTATTTT. It encodes CASSRWAGGEDTQYF. Full variable domain (missing parts from reference TRBV11-2 and TRBJ2-3): EAGVAQSPRYKIIEKRQSVAFWCNPISGHATLYWYQQILGQGPKLLIQFQNNGVVDDSQLPKDRFSAERLKGVDSTLKIQPAKLEDSAVYLCASSRWAGGEDTQYFGPGTRLTVL.

CDR3 in DNA: TGTGCCAGCAGCGTAGGATGGAGTTACCAAGAGACCCAGTACTTC. Translation: CASSVGWSYQETQYF. The rearrangement uses TRBV9 and TRBJ2-5; D uncertain. The V end lost 0 bases, the J end lost 0 bases, and 9 bases lay between the germline ends. The CDR3 covers 15 residues. Germline V gene data show CDR1 as SGDLS and CDR2 as YYNGEE.

This clone was recorded once. J is TRBJ2-3 and V is TRBV9; perhaps TRBD2 as D (5 bases). The germline gives CDR1 SGDLS, CDR2 YYNGEE. Trimming left V 9 bases short and J 0 bases short, with 17 bases between. The CDR3 extends over 15 amino acids. CDR3 bases: TGTGCCACCGCGGCTGGGCGGGCAAGCACAGATACGCAGTATTTT. Its translation is CATAAGRASTDTQYF.

Here the CDR3 DNA reads TGTGCCAGCAGTGAGGAAGCGGGGGACCAAGAGACCCAGTACTTC. Amino acid sequence: CASSEEAGDQETQYF. The chain is built from TRBV2 and TRBJ2-5; TRBD2 matches at 8 bases. Germline loops: CDR1 SNHLY, CDR2 FYNNEI. The V gene end was trimmed by 3 bases and the J gene end by 0 bases; junction bases not matched to a gene: 3. This CDR3 has 15 amino acids.

This sequence joins TRBV10-3 and TRBJ2-5, with TRBD1 identical over 9 bases. CDR1 ENHRY and CDR2 SYGVKD come from the germline V gene. V was clipped by 4 bases and J by 4 bases; unmatched bases: 7. CDR3 length equals 15 residues. In nucleotides, the CDR3 is TGTGCCATCAGTGGGGGTGGACAGGGGAGAGAGACCCAGTACTTC. Amino acid sequence: CAISGGGQGRETQYF.